Detailed here is one T cell receptor beta chain. What it binds is unknown. The source of the sample is a study of blood T cells in healthy people across ages. For the second PCR, which ran for about 7 to 11 cycles, a sample-barcoded 5' primer and a J-beta primer mix were used. All samples yielded 2.5 million or more CDR3-containing paired-end reads. One entry per CDR3 protein, called by TCRdb with MiXCR from the 5' RACE reads. Of hundreds of thousands of distinct CDR3 sequences listed, around 49% are singletons. Trimming removed 3 bases at V and 0 bases at J, with 11 bases between. The germline gives CDR1 MNHEY, CDR2 SMNVEV (reference sequence). The CDR3 spans 15 residues. General study points: Unsorted PBMCs blocked a conclusive comparison of naive and antigen-experienced cells. Older individuals had lower TCR beta diversity per million T cells (the decline was roughly linear). The study found TCR beta diversity correlated strongly with naive T cell percentage.

The TCR comes from a woman aged 55-75 years in good health. The chain uses TRBV27 and TRBJ2-5; D gene unclear. The specimen was blood. In DNA form, the CDR3 reads TGTGCCAGCAGTTTCCTCCAAATGTACCAAGAGACCCAGTACTTC. As protein: CASSFLQMYQETQYF.